The 9 T cell receptor beta chains below all came from one sample that was sequenced in a study of shared clonotypes between healthy human individuals. TCRdb's copy holds only in-frame clones and misses some; the assay was immunoSEQ multiplex PCR. The sample yields over a million clones, around 82% seen once. Input material: memory CD4+ T cells from PBMCs. The subset: CD45RA-negative fraction. The receptors were sampled from a young man in good health. Some clones in this sample may be carry-over from other donors' samples.

The J gene is TRBJ1-1, the V gene TRBV2, with a tentative D call TRBD1 (5 bases). V lost 7 bases, J lost 2 bases, and 14 bases lay in between. Germline CDR1 and CDR2: SNHLY and FYNNEI. The CDR3 has 14 amino acids. The CDR3 sequence is CASIGGGDNTEAFF. The DNA of the CDR3 is TGTGCCAGCATCGGGGGAGGGGACAACACTGAAGCTTTCTTT.

J is TRBJ2-1 and V is TRBV9; 8 nucleotides line up with TRBD2. CDR1 and CDR2 from the germline V gene are SGDLS and YYNGEE. J gave up 7 bases and V 4 bases, and 7 bases lay outside the gene matches. This CDR3 has 14 amino acids. CDR3 sequence reads: CASSPGLAWNEQFF. The CDR3 DNA is TGTGCCAGCAGCCCCGGACTAGCATGGAATGAGCAGTTCTTC.

The V call is TRBV4-1, the J call TRBJ2-5; the D gene is possibly TRBD2 (6 bases). V was clipped by 0 bases and J by 5 bases, with 13 bases between them. This CDR3 has 15 amino acids. Germline assignment: CDR1 MGHRA and CDR2 YSYEKL. The chain's CDR3 is CASSQDGRGGETQYF. CDR3 nucleotide sequence: TGCGCCAGCAGCCAAGATGGGCGGGGTGGGGAGACCCAGTACTTC.

The chain uses TRBV18 and TRBJ2-7, with 7 nucleotides matching TRBD2. The germline V gene encodes CDR1 KGHSH and CDR2 LQKENI. CDR3 length: 15 residues. Unmatched junction bases numbered 7, after V lost 2 bases and J lost 3 bases. Written as DNA, the CDR3 is TGTGCCAGCTCACCAATGGCTAGCGGAAACTACGAGCAGTACTTC. Its translation is CASSPMASGNYEQYF.

This clone was seen a single time. V is TRBV5-4 and J is TRBJ2-2; 7 positions match TRBD1. J gave up 5 bases and V 4 bases, and 8 bases lay outside the gene matches. The V gene's germline CDR1 is SGHNT and CDR2 YYREEE (reference sequence). The CDR3 runs 15 residues. The CDR3 region has the DNA TGTGCCAGCAGCACTACTCGACAGGGAACCGGGGAGCTGTTTTTT. This encodes CASSTTRQGTGELFF.

The V and J genes are TRBV2 and TRBJ1-4, with D possibly matching TRBD1 (5 bases). The CDR3 loop spans 13 amino acids. Germline V gene data show CDR1 as SNHLY and CDR2 as FYNNEI. V was clipped by 1 base and J by 9 bases, with 9 bases between them. CDR3 sequence (DNA): TGTGCCAGCAGTGAAGACGGGGGAAAAAAACTGTTTTTT. Translating gives CASSEDGGKKLFF.

On this clone: Germline is not matched at one junction end, which may reflect a read error. V and J are TRBV28 and TRBJ1-4, with D unclear. Germline V gene lookup returns CDR1 MDHEN and CDR2 SYDVKM. This CDR3 is built from 14 residues. CDR3 sequence reads: CASSFLTTNEKLFF. DNA of the CDR3: TGTGCCAGCAGTTTTCTAACAACAAATGAAAAACTGTTTTTT.

This chain uses TRBV18 with TRBJ1-2; D gene uncertain. Trimming stripped 0 bases from V and 7 bases from J, with 12 bases between. The CDR3 totals 14 residues. Germline V lookup: CDR1 KGHSH, CDR2 LQKENI. The CDR3 sequence: CASSPPSKSSGYTF. CDR3 nucleotides: TGTGCCAGCTCACCACCGTCGAAATCCTCTGGCTACACCTTC.

V usage is TRBV18 and J usage is TRBJ2-2; D not certain. The germline gives CDR1 KGHSH, CDR2 LQKENI. The CDR3 has 15 residues. Trimming took 3 bases from V and 2 from J, leaving 10 bases between them. CDR3: CASSPDKTNTGELFF. DNA of the CDR3: TGTGCCAGCTCACCTGACAAGACAAACACCGGGGAGCTGTTTTTT.